This T cell receptor (beta chain) came from a study of blood T cell repertoires in COVID-19. Assay used: immunoSEQ multiplex PCR; TCRdb lists only in-frame clones, some missing. The sample lists around 290,000 clones, approximately 87% occurring once. The count of this clone is one. The CDR3 consists of 14 residues. Germline V gene data show CDR1 as SGHTA and CDR2 as FQGNSA. The germline V and J ends were trimmed by 7 bases and 0 bases, with 10 bases remaining between them. This clonotype was obtained from a woman in her forties or fifties who had recovered from COVID-19. Material: peripheral blood. The V call is TRBV7-2, the J call TRBJ1-3; D is ambiguous. The CDR3 reads CASTMWASGNTIYF. The CDR3 DNA reads TGTGCCAGCACAATGTGGGCCTCTGGAAACACCATATATTTT.